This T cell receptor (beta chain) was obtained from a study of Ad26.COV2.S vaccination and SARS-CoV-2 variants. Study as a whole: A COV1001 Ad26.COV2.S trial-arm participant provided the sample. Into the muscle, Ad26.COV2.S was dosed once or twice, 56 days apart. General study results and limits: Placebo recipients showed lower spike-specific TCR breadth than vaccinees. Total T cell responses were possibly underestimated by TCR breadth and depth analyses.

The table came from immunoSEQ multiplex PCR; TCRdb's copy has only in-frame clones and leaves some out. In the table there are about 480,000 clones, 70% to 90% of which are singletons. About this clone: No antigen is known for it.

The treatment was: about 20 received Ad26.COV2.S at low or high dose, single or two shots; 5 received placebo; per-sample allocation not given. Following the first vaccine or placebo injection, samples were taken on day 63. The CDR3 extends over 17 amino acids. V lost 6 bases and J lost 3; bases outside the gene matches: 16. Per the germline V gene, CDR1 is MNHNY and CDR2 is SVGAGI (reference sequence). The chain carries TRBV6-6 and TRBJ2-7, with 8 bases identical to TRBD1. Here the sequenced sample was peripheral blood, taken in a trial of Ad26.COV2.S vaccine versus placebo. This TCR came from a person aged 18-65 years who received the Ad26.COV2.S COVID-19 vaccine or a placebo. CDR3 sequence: CASSRRKTGEGFYEQYF. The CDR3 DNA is TGTGCCAGCAGCCGAAGAAAGACAGGGGAAGGGTTCTACGAGCAGTACTTC.